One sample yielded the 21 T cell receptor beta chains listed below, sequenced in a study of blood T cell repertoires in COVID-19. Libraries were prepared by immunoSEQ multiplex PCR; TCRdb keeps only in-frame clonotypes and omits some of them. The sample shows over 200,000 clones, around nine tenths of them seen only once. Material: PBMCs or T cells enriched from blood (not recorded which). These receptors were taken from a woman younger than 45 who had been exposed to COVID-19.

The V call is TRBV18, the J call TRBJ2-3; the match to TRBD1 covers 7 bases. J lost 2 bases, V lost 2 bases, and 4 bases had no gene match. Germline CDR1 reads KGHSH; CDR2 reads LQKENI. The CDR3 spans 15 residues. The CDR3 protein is CASSPLGTDTDTQYF. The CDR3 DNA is TGTGCCAGCTCACCATTAGGGACAGACACAGATACGCAGTATTTT.

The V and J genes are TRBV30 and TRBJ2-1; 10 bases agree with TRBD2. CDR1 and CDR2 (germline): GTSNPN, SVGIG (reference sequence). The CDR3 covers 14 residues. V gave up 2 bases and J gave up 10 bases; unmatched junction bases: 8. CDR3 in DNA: TGTGCCTGGAGTTGGCTAGCGGGGGTAGGGGAGCAGTTCTTC. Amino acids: CAWSWLAGVGEQFF.

CDR3 in DNA: TGTGCCAGCAGCCAAGCCGGGGGACCCTATGGCTACACCTTC. Translation gives CASSQAGGPYGYTF. The chain recombines TRBV3-1 (or the pseudogene TRBV3-2) with TRBJ1-2; D perhaps matches TRBD1 (5 bases). CDR3 size: 14 residues. Germline CDR1 is LGHDT and CDR2 is YNNKEL (reference sequence). V dropped 1 base and J dropped 4 bases, with 10 bases sitting between them.

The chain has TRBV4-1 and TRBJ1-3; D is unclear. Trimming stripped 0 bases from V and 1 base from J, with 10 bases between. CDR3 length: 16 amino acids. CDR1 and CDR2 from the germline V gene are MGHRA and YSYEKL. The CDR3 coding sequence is TGCGCCAGCAGCCAAGATCGGGGTATTTCTGGAAACACCATATATTTT. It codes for CASSQDRGISGNTIYF.

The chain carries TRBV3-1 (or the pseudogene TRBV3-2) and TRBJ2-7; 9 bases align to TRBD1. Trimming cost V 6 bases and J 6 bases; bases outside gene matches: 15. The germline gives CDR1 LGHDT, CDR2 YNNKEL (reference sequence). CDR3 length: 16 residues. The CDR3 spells CASSPLNSGTGTEQYF. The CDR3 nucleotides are TGTGCCAGCAGTCCCCTAAACTCCGGGACAGGGACCGAGCAGTACTTC.

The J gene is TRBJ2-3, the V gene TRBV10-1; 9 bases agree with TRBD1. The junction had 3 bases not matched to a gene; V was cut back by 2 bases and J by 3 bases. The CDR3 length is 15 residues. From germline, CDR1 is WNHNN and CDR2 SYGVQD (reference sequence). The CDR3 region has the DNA TGCGCCAGCAGTGAGAAGGGGACAGGGACAGATACGCAGTATTTT. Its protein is CASSEKGTGTDTQYF.

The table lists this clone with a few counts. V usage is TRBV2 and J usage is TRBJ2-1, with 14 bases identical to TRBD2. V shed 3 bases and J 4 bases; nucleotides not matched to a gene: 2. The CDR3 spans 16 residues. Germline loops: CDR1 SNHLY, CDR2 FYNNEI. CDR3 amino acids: CASSETSGGVYNEQFF. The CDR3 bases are TGTGCCAGCAGTGAGACTAGCGGGGGGGTTTACAATGAGCAGTTCTTC.

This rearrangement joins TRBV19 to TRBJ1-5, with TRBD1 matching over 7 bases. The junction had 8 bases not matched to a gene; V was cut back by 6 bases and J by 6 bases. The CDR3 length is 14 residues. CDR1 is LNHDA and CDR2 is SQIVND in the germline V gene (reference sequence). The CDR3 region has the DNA TGTGCCAGTAGAGCCGGGACAGAAGGTCAGCCCCAGCATTTT. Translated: CASRAGTEGQPQHF.

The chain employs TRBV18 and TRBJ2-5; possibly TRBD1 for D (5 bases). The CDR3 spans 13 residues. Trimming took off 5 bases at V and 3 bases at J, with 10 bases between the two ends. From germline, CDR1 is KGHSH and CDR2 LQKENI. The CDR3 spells CASSETEEETQYF. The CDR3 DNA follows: TGTGCCAGCTCAGAGACAGAGGAAGAGACCCAGTACTTC.

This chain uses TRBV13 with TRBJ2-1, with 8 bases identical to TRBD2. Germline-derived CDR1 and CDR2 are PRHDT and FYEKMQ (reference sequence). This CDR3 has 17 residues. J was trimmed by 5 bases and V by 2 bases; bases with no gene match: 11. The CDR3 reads CASSLLLISGVHNEQFF. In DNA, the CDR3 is TGTGCCAGCAGCTTACTCCTGATTAGCGGGGTCCACAATGAGCAGTTCTTC.

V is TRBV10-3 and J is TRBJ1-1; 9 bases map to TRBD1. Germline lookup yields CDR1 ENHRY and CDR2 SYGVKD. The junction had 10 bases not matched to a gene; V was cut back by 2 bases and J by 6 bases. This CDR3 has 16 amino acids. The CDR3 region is CAISEPYRGRSPEAFF. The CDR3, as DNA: TGTGCCATCAGTGAGCCCTACAGGGGGCGAAGCCCTGAAGCTTTCTTT.

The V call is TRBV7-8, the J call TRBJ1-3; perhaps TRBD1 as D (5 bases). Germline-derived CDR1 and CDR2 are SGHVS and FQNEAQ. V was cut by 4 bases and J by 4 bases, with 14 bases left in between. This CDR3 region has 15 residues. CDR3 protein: CASSYGGVAGNTIYF. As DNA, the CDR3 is TGTGCCAGCAGCTATGGAGGGGTAGCAGGAAACACCATATATTTT.

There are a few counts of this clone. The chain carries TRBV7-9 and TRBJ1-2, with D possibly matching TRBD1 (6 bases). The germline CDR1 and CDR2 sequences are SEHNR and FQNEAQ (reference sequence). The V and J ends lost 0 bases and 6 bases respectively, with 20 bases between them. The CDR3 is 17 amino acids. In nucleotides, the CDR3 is TGTGCCAGCAGCTTAGCCTACCGGCGGGGGAGGGGGAATGGCTACACCTTC. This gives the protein CASSLAYRRGRGNGYTF.

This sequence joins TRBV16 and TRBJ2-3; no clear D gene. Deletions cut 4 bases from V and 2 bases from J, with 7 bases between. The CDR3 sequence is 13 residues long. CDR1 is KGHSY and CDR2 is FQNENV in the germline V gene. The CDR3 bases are TGTGCCAGCAGCCGCCGACTCACAGATACGCAGTATTTT. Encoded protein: CASSRRLTDTQYF.

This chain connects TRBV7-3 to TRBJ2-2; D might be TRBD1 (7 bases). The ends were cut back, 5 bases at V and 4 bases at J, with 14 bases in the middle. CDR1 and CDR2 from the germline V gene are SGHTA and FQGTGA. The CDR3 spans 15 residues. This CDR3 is CASSLQGGFTGELFF. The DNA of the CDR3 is TGTGCCAGCAGCCTCCAGGGGGGCTTCACCGGGGAGCTGTTTTTT.

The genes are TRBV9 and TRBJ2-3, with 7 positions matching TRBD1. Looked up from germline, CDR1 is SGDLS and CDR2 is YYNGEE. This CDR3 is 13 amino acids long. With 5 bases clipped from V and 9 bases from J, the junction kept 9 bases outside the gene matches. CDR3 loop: CASRPRQGDTQYF. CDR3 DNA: TGTGCCAGCAGACCCCGCCAGGGGGACACGCAGTATTTT.

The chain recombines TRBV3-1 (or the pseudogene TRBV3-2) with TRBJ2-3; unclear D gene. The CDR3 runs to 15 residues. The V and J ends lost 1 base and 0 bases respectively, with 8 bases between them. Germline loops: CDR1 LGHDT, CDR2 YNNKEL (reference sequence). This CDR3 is CASSQGLDSTDTQYF. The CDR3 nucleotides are TGTGCCAGCAGCCAAGGACTCGATAGCACAGATACGCAGTATTTT.

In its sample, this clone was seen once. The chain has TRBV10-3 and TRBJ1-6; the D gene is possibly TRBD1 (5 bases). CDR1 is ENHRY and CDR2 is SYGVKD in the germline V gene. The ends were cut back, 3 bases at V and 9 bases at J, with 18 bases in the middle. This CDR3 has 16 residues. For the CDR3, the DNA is TGTGCCATCAGTGATCCGACGGTAGGGGCTAGTTCACCCCTCCACTTT. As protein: CAISDPTVGASSPLHF.

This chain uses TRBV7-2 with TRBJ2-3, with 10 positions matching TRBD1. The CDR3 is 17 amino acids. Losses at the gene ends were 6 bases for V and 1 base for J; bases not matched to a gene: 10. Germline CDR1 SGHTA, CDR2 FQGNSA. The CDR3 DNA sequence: TGTGCCAGCAGTTTAAAATATGGGACAGGGGGCACAGATACGCAGTATTTT. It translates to CASSLKYGTGGTDTQYF.

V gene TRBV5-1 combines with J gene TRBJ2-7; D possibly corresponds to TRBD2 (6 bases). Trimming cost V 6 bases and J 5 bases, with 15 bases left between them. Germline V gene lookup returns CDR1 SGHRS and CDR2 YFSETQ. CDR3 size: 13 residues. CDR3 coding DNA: TGCGCCAGCAAACCCTTAACGGGGGACGAGCAGTACTTC. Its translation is CASKPLTGDEQYF.

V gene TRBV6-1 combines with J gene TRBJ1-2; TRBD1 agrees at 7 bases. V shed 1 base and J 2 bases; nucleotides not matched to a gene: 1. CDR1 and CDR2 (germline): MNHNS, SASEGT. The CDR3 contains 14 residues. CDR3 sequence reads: CASSEGTGNYGYTF. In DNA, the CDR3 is TGTGCCAGCAGTGAAGGGACAGGCAACTATGGCTACACCTTC.